Given below is one T cell receptor (beta chain) in context. CDR1 is SGHTA and CDR2 is FQGNSA in the germline V gene. The CDR3 sequence is 14 residues long. V was cut by 2 bases and J by 2 bases, with 9 bases left in between. Assay: immunoSEQ multiplex PCR; the TCRdb copy retains only in-frame clones and omits some. This table holds 30,000 to 40,000 clones, around 90% found once. These data come from a study of blood T cell repertoires in COVID-19. Overall study context: Sites across the United States, Italy and Spain contributed samples from acute and convalescent COVID-19.

V usage is TRBV7-2 and J usage is TRBJ2-5; perhaps TRBD2 as D (5 bases). Sequenced input: peripheral blood. This receptor was taken from a man aged 50 or older with active or convalescent COVID-19. The CDR3 sequence: CASSLRSGQETQYF. The CDR3 nucleotides read TGTGCCAGCAGCTTAAGGAGCGGACAAGAGACCCAGTACTTC.